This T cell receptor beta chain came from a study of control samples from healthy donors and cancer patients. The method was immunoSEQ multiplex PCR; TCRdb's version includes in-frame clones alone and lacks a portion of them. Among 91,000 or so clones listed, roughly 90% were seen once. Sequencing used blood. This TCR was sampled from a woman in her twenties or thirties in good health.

The CDR3 loop reads CASSFDRPGQLGYTF. The CDR3 region has the DNA TGTGCCAGCAGCTTCGACAGGCCGGGACAACTAGGCTACACCTTC. V is TRBV5-4 and J is TRBJ1-2; D might be TRBD1 (6 bases). Between the trimmed V and J ends, which lost 2 bases and 8 bases, there was a span of 19 bases. This CDR3 is built from 15 residues. The germline V gene has CDR1 SGHNT and CDR2 YYREEE (reference sequence).